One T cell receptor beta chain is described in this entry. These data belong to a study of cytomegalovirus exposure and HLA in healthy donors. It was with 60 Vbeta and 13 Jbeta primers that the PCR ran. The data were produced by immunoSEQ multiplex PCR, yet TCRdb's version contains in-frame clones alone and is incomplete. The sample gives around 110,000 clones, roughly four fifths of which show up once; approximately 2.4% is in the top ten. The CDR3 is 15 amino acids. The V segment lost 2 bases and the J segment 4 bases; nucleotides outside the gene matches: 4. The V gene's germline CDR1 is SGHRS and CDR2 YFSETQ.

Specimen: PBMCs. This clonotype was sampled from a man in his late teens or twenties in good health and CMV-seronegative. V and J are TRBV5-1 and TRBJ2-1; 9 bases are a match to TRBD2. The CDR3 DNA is TGCGCCAGCAGCTTTGCGGGGGGGAGATACAATGAGCAGTTCTTC. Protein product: CASSFAGGRYNEQFF.